The 14 T cell receptor beta chains below were found in one sample sequenced in a study of preoperative IRX-2 immunotherapy in early breast cancer. Stated treatment: preoperative locoregional IRX-2 cytokine immunotherapy. Measured with immunoSEQ multiplex PCR; TCRdb has only the in-frame clones, and not every one. The table records around 25,000 clones, around 72% of them present only once. The input for sequencing was lymph node tissue, taken after IRX-2 immunotherapy. These receptors were taken from a human donor with breast cancer.

J is TRBJ2-3 and V is TRBV28, with 8 nucleotides matching TRBD2. Germline values: CDR1 MDHEN, CDR2 SYDVKM. There are 17 residues in the CDR3. V lost 1 base and J lost 1; bases outside the gene matches: 7. The CDR3 DNA sequence: TGTGCCAGCAGTTTATACCCAAAAGCGGGAGGCACAGATACGCAGTATTTT. It encodes CASSLYPKAGGTDTQYF. Using reference TRBV28 and TRBJ2-3 for the parts outside the CDR3, the full variable domain is DVKVTQSSRYLVKRTGEKVFLECVQDMDHENMFWYRQDPGLGLRLIYFSYDVKMKEKGDIPEGYSVSREKKERFSLILESASTNQTSMYLCASSLYPKAGGTDTQYFGPGTRLTVL.

The chain has TRBV5-1 and TRBJ2-2, with D possibly being TRBD2 (5 bases). Deletions cut 5 bases from V and 0 bases from J, with 8 bases between. Germline loops: CDR1 SGHRS, CDR2 YFSETQ. This CDR3 has 14 amino acids. CDR3 nucleotide sequence: TGCGCCAGCAGAGCGGATGCGAACACCGGGGAGCTGTTTTTT. Amino acids: CASRADANTGELFF. Using reference TRBV5-1 and TRBJ2-2 for the parts outside the CDR3, the full variable domain is KAGVTQTPRYLIKTRGQQVTLSCSPISGHRSVSWYQQTPGQGLQFLFEYFSETQRNKGNFPGRFSGRQFSNSRSEMNVSTLELGDSALYLCASRADANTGELFFGEGSRLTVL.

This clone was observed a handful of times. The chain couples TRBV7-5 to TRBJ1-2. TRBV7-5 is annotated as a pseudogene. This CDR3 comprises 14 residues. This CDR3 is CASSFDGTSGGYTF. CDR3 nucleotides: TGTGCCAGCAGCTTTGACGGGACGTCTGGCGGCTACACCTTC.

This clone was observed a single time. The chain uses TRBV5-1 and TRBJ1-2; D is possibly TRBD1 (6 bases). The ends were cut back, 0 bases at V and 2 bases at J, with 11 bases in the middle. This CDR3 has 15 amino acids. Germline V gene data show CDR1 as SGHRS and CDR2 as YFSETQ. CDR3 in amino acids: CASSLVAGENYGYTF. In DNA form, the CDR3 reads TGCGCCAGCAGCTTGGTCGCAGGGGAAAACTATGGCTACACCTTC.

This rearrangement joins TRBV7-5 to TRBJ2-4; TRBD2 is taken as the D call from the table, unchecked against the DNA. TRBV7-5 is a known pseudogene. The CDR3 consists of 14 residues. CDR3 in DNA: TGTGCCAGCAGCCAGAGGCCAACCAAAAACATTCAGTACTTC. Translated: CASSQRPTKNIQYF.

The chain couples TRBV7-2 to TRBJ2-7, with D possibly matching TRBD2 (6 bases). Germline V gene lookup returns CDR1 SGHTA and CDR2 FQGNSA. The CDR3 consists of 18 residues. V was trimmed by 5 bases and J by 5 bases, leaving 28 bases between them. CDR3 nucleotides: TGTGCCAGCAGCCGACTCGGGAGTCTACGGTTTCCGCAAGACGAGCAGTACTTC. This codes for CASSRLGSLRFPQDEQYF. Variable domain in full (rest from reference TRBV7-2 and TRBJ2-7): GAGVSQSPSNKVTEKGKDVELRCDPISGHTALYWYRQSLGQGLEFLIYFQGNSAPDKSGLPSDRFSAERTGGSVSTLTIQRTQQEDSAVYLCASSRLGSLRFPQDEQYFGPGTRLTVT.

This clone was counted a few times. This rearrangement joins TRBV10-2 to TRBJ2-5; D possibly corresponds to TRBD2 (5 bases). Germline assignment: CDR1 WSHSY and CDR2 SAAADI. The CDR3 consists of 13 residues. Trimming removed 5 bases at V and 4 bases at J, with 11 bases between. The DNA of the CDR3 is TGCGCCAGCAGTCGAGGGTACGGAGAGACCCAGTACTTC. This sequence encodes CASSRGYGETQYF.

This clone was found once. CDR3: CASSLEVGTEAFF. The CDR3 DNA reads as TGTGCCAGCAGCTTAGAGGTGGGCACTGAAGCTTTCTTT. The J gene is TRBJ1-1, the V gene TRBV7-1, with D unclear. TRBV7-1 is an ORF for which the function is uncertain. V was trimmed by 4 bases and J by 4 bases, leaving 10 bases between them. The CDR3 is 13 residues long.

This sequence joins TRBV14 and TRBJ2-5; D gene uncertain. V lost 1 base and J lost 0, with 6 bases in between. The CDR3 sequence is 14 residues long. The V gene's germline CDR1 is SGHDN and CDR2 FVKESK. As DNA, the CDR3 is TGTGCCAGCAGCCAAGGGCAGCACCAAGAGACCCAGTACTTC. It translates to CASSQGQHQETQYF.

This clone was counted between two and nine times. The chain links TRBV6-8 to TRBJ2-2; D may correspond to TRBD1 or TRBD2 (5 bases each). The CDR3 is 13 residues long. Germline CDR1 reads MNHGY; CDR2 reads SAAAGT. Between the trimmed V and J ends, which lost 6 bases and 6 bases, there was a span of 11 bases. For the CDR3, the DNA is TGTGCCAGCAGCGTCGGGACCGCCGGGGAGCTGTTTTTT. Its protein is CASSVGTAGELFF.

As for this clone: A read error may account for a junction end that differs from germline. The gene calls are TRBV5-1 and TRBJ2-5; no definite D call. Germline CDR1 is SGHRS and CDR2 is YFSETQ. CDR3 length equals 16 residues. CDR3 sequence: CASSLAGQRPQETQYF. Written as DNA, the CDR3 is TGCGCCAGCAGCTTGGCCGGGCAGCGACCCCAAGAGACTCAGTACTTC.

This sequence joins TRBV6-8 and TRBJ2-2; 14 bases map to TRBD2. V was clipped by 6 bases and J by 14 bases; unmatched bases: 5. Per germline, CDR1 MNHGY and CDR2 SAAAGT. CDR3 length: 13 amino acids. The CDR3 sequence: CASRTGTSGRLFF. In DNA, the CDR3 is TGTGCCAGCAGAACCGGGACTAGCGGGAGACTGTTTTTT.

The chain links TRBV15 to TRBJ1-4, with no clear D. V was clipped by 6 bases and J by 7 bases, with 15 bases between them. The CDR3 extends over 14 amino acids. Germline V gives CDR1 LNHNV, CDR2 YYDKDF (reference sequence). The DNA for the CDR3 is TGTGCCACCAGGGCGAGGGCATCTGTTGAAAAACTGTTTTTT. As protein: CATRARASVEKLFF.

This clone was seen only a few times. The rearrangement links TRBV19 to TRBJ2-3, with D unclear. This CDR3 has 14 residues. CDR1 is LNHDA, CDR2 SQIVND, per germline (reference sequence). Trimming cost V 7 bases and J 0 bases, with 11 bases left between them. CDR3 loop: CASTDRLSTDTQYF. Here the CDR3 DNA reads TGTGCCAGTACCGACCGGCTCAGCACAGATACGCAGTATTTT.